The subject of this entry is one TCR beta chain. This clone was picked up one time. It has no known antigen specificity. It has no much larger one-base neighbor in the sample; base qualities were not kept. Participants in the prospective study were aged about 18 to 89 years, lived in over 20 United States geographic areas, and enrolled through a virtual design. Cohort assignment in the prospective study relied on participant-reported clinical history from a screening survey and a study questionnaire. In the prospective study, whole blood, serum and a nasopharyngeal or oropharyngeal swab were collected from each participant by mobile phlebotomists. Additional blood draws and questionnaires over an approximately two-month period could optionally be provided by prospective study participants. Before DNA extraction, prospective study blood samples were shipped either frozen or at room temperature. Trimming removed 6 bases from V and 0 bases from J, leaving 12 bases between the germline ends. Inclusive of the bounding cysteine and phenylalanine, the CDR3 is 15 residues long. This entry keeps only the CDR3 DNA: 45 bases, framed from base 1. Based on the germline V gene, the CDR1 and CDR2 sequences are MDHEN and SYDVKM.

This sample is part of a study of blood T cell repertoires in COVID-19 (dated by TCRdb to 2018 to 2020). Study-level background: The collaborator samples originated in the United States, Italy and Spain and spanned the acute and convalescent phases of COVID-19. The material from the prospective study consisted of cDNA or gDNA derived from T cells, B-cell-depleted T cells, or PBMCs. The dataset comprised deeply sampled blood TCRbeta repertoires from subjects exposed to, actively infected with, or recovered from COVID-19. A freely available public database, intended as a resource for researchers studying the immune response to SARS-CoV-2, is where the repertoires were released. Samples were obtained from the ongoing ImmuneRACE study (first 160 participants) and from about 1,300 subjects provided by 6 global collaborators. Sample metadata almost always included a de-identified subject ID, COVID-19 status, age in years and sex. Where available, HLA class I and class II types were obtained from metadata supplied by the sample provider rather than from assay-based typing. Results the study describes overall, beyond this receptor: Clinical and demographic metadata were provided uncurated, with the amount varying by source and participant.

TCRbeta CDR3 regions were amplified from genomic DNA by means of the immunoSEQ Assay, a bias-controlled multiplex PCR. Regarding the original processing steps: Nucleated cell counts per sample were estimated from amplification of reference gene primers within the assay. To quantify the absolute abundance of each unique TCRbeta CDR3 rearrangement, sequence reads were collapsed and filtered. For each sample, productive Simpson clonality was calculated as the square root of Simpson's diversity index over productive rearrangements. Held by TCRdb, this immuneACCESS table contains in-frame sequences only and omits some clones. Under half of the omission traces to an unresolved V gene where checked; the cause of the rest is unknown. From that table come the V and J calls and clone size; the DNA was used to work out D and trimming. The sample table contains 300,000 to 350,000 clones; only one count was recorded for around 87% of them. Of the sample, 3.5% to 4.5% falls within the top ten clones.

The receptor comes from a woman aged 18 to 35 with acute COVID-19. Material for sequencing was PBMCs or T cells enriched from blood (not recorded which). This receptor chain uses TRBV28 and TRBJ1-5, with no confidently assigned D gene. Here the CDR3 is given as CASRAGFFSNQPQHF. The DNA sequence is as follows: TGTGCCAGCAGAGCAGGATTTTTTAGCAATCAGCCCCAGCATTTT.